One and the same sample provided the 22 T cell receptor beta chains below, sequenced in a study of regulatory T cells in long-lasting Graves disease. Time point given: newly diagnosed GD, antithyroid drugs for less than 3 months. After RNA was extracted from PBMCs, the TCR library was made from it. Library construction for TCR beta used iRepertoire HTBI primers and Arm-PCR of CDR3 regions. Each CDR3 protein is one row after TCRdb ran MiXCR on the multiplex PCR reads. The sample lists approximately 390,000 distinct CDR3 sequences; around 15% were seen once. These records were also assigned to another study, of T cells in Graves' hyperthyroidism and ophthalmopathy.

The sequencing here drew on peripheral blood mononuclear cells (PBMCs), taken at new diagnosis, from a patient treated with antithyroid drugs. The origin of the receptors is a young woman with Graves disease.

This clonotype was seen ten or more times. CDR3 protein: CASILGTGGSYEQYF. CDR3 sequence (DNA): TGTGCCAGCATCCTAGGGACAGGGGGCTCCTACGAGCAGTACTTC. The genes are TRBV6-1 and TRBJ2-7; 11 nucleotides align to TRBD1. The germline CDR1 and CDR2 sequences are MNHNS and SASEGT. After removal of 7 bases from V and 0 bases from J, the junction contained 5 bases not matched to a gene. The CDR3 is made up of 15 amino acids.

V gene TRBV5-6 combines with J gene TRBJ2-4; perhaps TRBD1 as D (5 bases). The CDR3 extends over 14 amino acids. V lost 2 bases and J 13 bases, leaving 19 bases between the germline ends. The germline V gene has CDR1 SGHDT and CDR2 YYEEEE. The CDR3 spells CASSLSSGYNEQYF. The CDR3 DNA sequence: TGTGCCAGCAGCTTAAGCTCAGGGTACAATGAGCAGTACTTC.

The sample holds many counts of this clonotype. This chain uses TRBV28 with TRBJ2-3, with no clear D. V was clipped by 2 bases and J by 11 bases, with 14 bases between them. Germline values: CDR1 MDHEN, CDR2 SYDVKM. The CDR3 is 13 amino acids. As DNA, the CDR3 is TGTGCCAGCAGTTTAAGACTGACCACGTTGCAGTATTTT. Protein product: CASSLRLTTLQYF.

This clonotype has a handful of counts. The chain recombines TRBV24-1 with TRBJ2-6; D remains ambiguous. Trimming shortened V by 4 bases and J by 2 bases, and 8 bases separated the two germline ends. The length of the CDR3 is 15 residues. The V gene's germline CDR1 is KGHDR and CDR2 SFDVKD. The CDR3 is CATSDRQAGANVLTF. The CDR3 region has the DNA TGTGCCACCAGTGACCGCCAGGCTGGGGCCAACGTCCTGACTTTC.

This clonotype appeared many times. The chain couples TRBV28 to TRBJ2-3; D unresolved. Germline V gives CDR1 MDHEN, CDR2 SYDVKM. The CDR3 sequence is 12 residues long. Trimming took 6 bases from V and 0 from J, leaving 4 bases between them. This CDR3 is CASSTSTDTQYF. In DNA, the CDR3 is TGTGCCAGCAGCACAAGCACAGATACGCAGTATTTT. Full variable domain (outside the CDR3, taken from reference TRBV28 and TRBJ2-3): DVKVTQSSRYLVKRTGEKVFLECVQDMDHENMFWYRQDPGLGLRLIYFSYDVKMKEKGDIPEGYSVSREKKERFSLILESASTNQTSMYLCASSTSTDTQYFGPGTRLTVL.

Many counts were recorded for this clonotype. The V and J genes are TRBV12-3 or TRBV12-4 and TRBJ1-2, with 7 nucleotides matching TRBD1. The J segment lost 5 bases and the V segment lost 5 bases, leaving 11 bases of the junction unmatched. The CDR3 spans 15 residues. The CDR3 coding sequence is TGTGCCAGCAGTCCCCCCCCGGGACAGTTATATGGCTACACCTTC. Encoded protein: CASSPPPGQLYGYTF.

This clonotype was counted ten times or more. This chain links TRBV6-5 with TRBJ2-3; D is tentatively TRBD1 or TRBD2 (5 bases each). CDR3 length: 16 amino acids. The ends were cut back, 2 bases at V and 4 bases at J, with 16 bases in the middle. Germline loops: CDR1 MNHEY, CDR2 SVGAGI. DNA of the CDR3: TGTGCCAGCAGTTACGACCCATCCGGGGCGCCAGATACGCAGTATTTT. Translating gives CASSYDPSGAPDTQYF.

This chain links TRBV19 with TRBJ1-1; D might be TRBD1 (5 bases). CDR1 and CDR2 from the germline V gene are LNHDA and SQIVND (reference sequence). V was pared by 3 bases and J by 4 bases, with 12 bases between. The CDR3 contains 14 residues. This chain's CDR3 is CASSIGTLGTEAFF. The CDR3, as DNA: TGTGCCAGTAGTATCGGGACCCTGGGCACTGAAGCTTTCTTT.

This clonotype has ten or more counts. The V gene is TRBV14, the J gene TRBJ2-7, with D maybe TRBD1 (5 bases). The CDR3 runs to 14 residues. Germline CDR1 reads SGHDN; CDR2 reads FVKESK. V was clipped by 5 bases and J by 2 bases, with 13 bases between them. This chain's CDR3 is CASSYSTATYEQYF. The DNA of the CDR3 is TGTGCCAGCAGCTACTCGACAGCCACCTACGAGCAGTACTTC.

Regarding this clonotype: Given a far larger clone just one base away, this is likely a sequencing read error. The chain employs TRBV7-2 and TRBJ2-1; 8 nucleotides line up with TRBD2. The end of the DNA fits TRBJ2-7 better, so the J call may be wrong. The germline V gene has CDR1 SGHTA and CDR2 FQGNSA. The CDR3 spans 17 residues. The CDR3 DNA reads TGTGCCAGCAGTAACCAAGCGGGAGAGAGCTCCTACAATGAGCAGTACTTC. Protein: CASSNQAGESSYNEQYF.

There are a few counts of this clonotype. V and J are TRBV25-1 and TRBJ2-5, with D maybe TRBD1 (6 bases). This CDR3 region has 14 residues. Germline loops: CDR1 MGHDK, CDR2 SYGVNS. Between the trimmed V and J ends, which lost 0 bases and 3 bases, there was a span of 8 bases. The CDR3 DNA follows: TGTGCCAGCAGTGAATACGCAGGGGAAGAGACCCAGTACTTC. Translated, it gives CASSEYAGEETQYF. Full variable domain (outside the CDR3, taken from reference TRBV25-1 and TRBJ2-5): EADIYQTPRYLVIGTGKKITLECSQTMGHDKMYWYQQDPGMELHLIHYSYGVNSTEKGDLSSESTVSRIRTEHFPLTLESARPSHTSQYLCASSEYAGEETQYFGPGTRLLVL.

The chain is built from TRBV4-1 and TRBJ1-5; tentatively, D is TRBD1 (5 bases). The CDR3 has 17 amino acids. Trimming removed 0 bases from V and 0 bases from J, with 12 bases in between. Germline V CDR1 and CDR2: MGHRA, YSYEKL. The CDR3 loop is CASSQDLRGHSNQPQHF. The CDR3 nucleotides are TGCGCCAGCAGCCAAGATTTAAGGGGCCATAGCAATCAGCCCCAGCATTTT.

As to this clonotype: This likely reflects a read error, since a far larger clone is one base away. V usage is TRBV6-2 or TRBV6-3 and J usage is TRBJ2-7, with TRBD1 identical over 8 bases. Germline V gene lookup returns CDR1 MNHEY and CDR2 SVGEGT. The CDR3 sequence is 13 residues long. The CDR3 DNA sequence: TGTGCCAGCAGACTCGACAGGGGAGATACGCGGTATTTT. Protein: CASRLDRGDTRYF.

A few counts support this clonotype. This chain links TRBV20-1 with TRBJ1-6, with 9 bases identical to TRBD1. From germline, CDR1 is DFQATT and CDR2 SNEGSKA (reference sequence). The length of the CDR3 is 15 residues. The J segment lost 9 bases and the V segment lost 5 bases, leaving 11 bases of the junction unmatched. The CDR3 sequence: CSAPSAGQGRSPLHF. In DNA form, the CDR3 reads TGCAGTGCTCCCTCGGCGGGACAGGGACGTTCACCCCTCCACTTT.

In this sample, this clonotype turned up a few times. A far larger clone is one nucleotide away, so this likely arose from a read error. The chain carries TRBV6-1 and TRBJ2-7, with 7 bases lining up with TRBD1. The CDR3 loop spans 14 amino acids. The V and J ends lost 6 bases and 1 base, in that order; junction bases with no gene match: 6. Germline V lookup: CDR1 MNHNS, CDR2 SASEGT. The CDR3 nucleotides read TGTGCCAGCAGGTCCCACAGGGGTTCCTACGAGCAGTACTTC. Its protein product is CASRSHRGSYEQYF.

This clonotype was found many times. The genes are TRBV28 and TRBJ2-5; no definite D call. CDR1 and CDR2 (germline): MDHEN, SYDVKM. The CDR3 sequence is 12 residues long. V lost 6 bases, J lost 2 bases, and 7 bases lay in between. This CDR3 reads CASRGFQETQYF. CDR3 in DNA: TGTGCCAGCAGGGGGTTTCAAGAGACCCAGTACTTC.

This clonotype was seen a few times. The CDR3 here is CASSVGTSGGFEQYF. CDR3 sequence (DNA): TGTGCCAGCAGCGTTGGGACTAGCGGGGGTTTTGAGCAGTACTTC. The chain combines TRBV9 with TRBJ2-7; 14 positions match TRBD2. V shed 2 bases and J 7 bases; nucleotides not matched to a gene: 5. Germline CDR1 is SGDLS and CDR2 is YYNGEE. This CDR3 contains 15 residues.

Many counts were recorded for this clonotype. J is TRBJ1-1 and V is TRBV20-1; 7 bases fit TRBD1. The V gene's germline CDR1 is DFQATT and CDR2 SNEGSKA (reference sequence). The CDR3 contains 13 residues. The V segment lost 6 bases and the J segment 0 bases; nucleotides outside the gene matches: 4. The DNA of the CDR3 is TGCAGTGCGGAGACAGGGTTGAACACTGAAGCTTTCTTT. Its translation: CSAETGLNTEAFF.

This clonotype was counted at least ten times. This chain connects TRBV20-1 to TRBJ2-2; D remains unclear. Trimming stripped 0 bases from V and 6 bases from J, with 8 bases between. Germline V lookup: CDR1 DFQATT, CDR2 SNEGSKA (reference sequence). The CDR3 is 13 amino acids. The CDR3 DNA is TGCAGTGCTAGAGATCCCAGGTCCGGGGAGCTGTTTTTT. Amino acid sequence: CSARDPRSGELFF.

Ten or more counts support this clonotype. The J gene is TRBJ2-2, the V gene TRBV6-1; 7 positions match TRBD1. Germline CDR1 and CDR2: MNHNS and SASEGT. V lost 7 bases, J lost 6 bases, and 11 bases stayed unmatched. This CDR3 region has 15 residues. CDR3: CASTFGQANPGELFF. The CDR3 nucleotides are TGTGCCAGCACCTTCGGACAGGCTAATCCCGGGGAGCTGTTTTTT.

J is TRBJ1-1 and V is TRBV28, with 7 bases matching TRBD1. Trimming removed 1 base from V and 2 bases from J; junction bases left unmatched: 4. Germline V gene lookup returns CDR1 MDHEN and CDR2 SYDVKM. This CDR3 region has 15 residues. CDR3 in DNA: TGTGCCAGCAGTTTATTACAGGGGCTAAACACTGAAGCTTTCTTT. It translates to CASSLLQGLNTEAFF.

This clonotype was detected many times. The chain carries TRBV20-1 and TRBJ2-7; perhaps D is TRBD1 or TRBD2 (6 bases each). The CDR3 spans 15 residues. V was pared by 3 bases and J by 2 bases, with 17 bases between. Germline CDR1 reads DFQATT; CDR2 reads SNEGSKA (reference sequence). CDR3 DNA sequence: TGCAGTGCTAGTACAGGGTCAGGAGGGCCCTACGAGCAGTACTTC. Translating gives CSASTGSGGPYEQYF.